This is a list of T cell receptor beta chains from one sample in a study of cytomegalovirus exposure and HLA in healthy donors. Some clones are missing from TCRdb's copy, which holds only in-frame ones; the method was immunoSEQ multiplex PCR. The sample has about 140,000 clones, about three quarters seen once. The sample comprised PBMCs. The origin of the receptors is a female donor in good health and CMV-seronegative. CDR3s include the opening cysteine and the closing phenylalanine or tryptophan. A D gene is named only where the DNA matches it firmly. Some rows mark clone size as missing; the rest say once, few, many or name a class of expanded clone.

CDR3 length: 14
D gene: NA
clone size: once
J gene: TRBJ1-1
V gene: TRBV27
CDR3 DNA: TGTGCCAGCAGTTTCGTGGCCCCCAGCACTGAAGCTTTCTTT
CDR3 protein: CASSFVAPSTEAFF

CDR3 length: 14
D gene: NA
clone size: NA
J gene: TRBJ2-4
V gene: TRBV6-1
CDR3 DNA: TGTGCCAGCAGACTCTCAGGGCCCAAAAACATTCAGTACTTC
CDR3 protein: CASRLSGPKNIQYF

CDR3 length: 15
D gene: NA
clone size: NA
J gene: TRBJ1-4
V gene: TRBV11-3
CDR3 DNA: TGTGCCAGCAGCTTAGATTCAGCAGGAGGTGGGAAACTGTTTTTT
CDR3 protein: CASSLDSAGGGKLFF

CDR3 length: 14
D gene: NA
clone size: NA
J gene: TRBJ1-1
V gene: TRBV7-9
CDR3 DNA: TGTGCCAGCACAAGGGGCAACGAGAACACTGAAGCTTTCTTT
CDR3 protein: CASTRGNENTEAFF

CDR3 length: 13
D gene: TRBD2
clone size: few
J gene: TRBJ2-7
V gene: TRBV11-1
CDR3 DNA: TGTGCCAGCAGTCCCGGATGGACTAGCGAGCAGTACTTC
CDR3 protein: CASSPGWTSEQYF

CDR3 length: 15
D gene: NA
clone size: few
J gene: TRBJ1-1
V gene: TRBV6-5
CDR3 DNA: TGTGCCAGCAGTTACTCGGAGGCATTGAACACTGAAGCTTTCTTT
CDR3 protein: CASSYSEALNTEAFF

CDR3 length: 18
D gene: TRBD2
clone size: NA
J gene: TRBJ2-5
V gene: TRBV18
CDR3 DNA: TGTGCCAGCTCACCACCGAGGGTAGCGGGGGCCCATGGGGAGACCCAGTACTTC
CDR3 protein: CASSPPRVAGAHGETQYF

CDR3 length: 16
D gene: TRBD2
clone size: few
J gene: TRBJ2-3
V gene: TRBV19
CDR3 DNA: TGTGCCAGTTCTACCGGGACTAGCGGGGGTAAAGATACGCAGTATTTT
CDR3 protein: CASSTGTSGGKDTQYF

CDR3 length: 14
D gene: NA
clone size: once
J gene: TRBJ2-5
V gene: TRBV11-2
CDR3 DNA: TGTGCCAGCAGCTCCAATAGATTAAAAGAGACCCAGTACTTC
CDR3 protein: CASSSNRLKETQYF

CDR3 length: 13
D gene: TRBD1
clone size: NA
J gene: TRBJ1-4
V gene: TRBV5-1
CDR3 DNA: TGCGCCAGCAGCGACAGGGTTAATGAAAAACTGTTTTTT
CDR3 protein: CASSDRVNEKLFF

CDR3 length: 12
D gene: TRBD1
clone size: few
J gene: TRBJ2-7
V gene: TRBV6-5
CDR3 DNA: TGTGCCAGCAGTCACAGGGGCTACGAGCAGTACTTC
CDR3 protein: CASSHRGYEQYF

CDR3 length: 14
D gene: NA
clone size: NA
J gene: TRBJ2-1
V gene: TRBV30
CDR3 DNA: TGTGCCTGGAGTGTCACCCAGGTCTACAATGAGCAGTTCTTC
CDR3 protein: CAWSVTQVYNEQFF

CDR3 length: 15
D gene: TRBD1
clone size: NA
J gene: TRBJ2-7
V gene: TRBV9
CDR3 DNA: TGTGCCAGCAGCCCCCGGACAGGCCGTACCTACGAGCAGTACTTC
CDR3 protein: CASSPRTGRTYEQYF

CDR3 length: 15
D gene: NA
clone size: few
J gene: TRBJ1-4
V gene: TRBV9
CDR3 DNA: TGTGCCAGCAGCGTAGCTGGACTAGGGAATGAAAAACTGTTTTTT
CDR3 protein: CASSVAGLGNEKLFF

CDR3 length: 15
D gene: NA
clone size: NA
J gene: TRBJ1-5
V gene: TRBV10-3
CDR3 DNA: TGTGCCATCAGTGACTCGGGCAGGGGCAATCAGCCCCAGCATTTT
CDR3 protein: CAISDSGRGNQPQHF

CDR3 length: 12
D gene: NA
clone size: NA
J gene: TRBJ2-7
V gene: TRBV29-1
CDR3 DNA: TGCAGCGTTCGACAGTCCGGCTACGAGCAGTACTTC
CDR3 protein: CSVRQSGYEQYF

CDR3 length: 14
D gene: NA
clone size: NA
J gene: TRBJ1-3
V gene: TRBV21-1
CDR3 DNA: TGTGCCAGCAGCAAAGGTCGGTCTGGAAACACCATATATTTT
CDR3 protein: CASSKGRSGNTIYF

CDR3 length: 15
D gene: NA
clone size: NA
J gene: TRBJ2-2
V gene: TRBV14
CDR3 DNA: TGTGCCAGCAGCCATCGAGCCGGGTACACCGGGGAGCTGTTTTTT
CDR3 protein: CASSHRAGYTGELFF

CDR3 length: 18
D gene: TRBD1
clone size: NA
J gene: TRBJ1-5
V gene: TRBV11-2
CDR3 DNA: TGTGCCAGCAGCGCGATGATGATGCAGGGGGCGGGCAATCAGCCCCAGCATTTT
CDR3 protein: CASSAMMMQGAGNQPQHF

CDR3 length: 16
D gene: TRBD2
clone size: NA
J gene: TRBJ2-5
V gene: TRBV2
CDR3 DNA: TGTGCCAGCAGTGAAGTAGCGGGGGGGCCCGCAGAGACCCAGTACTTC
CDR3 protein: CASSEVAGGPAETQYF

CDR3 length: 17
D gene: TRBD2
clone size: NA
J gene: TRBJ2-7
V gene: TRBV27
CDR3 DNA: TGTGCCAGCAGTTTAACCACGGGACTAGCGGGAGGTTACGAGCAGTACTTC
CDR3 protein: CASSLTTGLAGGYEQYF

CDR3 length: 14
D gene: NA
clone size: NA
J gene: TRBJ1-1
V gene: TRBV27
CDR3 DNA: TGTGCCAGCAGTTTGCAGGGCATCGAGACTGAAGCTTTCTTT
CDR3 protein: CASSLQGIETEAFF

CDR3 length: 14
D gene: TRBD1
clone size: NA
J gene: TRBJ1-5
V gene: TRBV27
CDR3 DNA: TGTGCCAGCAGTTTGCAGGGGGACAATCAGCCCCAGCATTTT
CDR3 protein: CASSLQGDNQPQHF

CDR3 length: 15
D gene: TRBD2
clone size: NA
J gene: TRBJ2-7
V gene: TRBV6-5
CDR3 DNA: TGTGCCAGCAGTCCCGGGTCTAGCGGGGAGTACGAGCAGTACTTC
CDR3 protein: CASSPGSSGEYEQYF

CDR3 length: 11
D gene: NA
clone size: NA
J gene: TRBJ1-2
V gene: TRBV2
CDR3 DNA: TGTGCCAGCAGCGAGAACTATGGCTACACCTTC
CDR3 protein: CASSENYGYTF

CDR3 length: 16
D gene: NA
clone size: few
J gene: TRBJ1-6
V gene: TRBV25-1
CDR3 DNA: TGTGCCAGCAGTGAATGGGGGGGAGGGATTGGTTCACCCCTCCACTTT
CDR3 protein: CASSEWGGGIGSPLHF

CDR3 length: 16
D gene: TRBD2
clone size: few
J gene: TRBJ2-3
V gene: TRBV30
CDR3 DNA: TGTGCCTGGAGCATAGGAGCGGGAGGGCACACAGATACGCAGTATTTT
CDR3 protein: CAWSIGAGGHTDTQYF

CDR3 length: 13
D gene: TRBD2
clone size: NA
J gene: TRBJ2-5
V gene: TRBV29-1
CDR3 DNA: TGCAGCGTAAACCGGGACCCGAGCGGGGCCCAGTACTTC
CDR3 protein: CSVNRDPSGAQYF

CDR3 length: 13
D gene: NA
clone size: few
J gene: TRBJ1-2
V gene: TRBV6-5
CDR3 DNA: TGTGCCAGCAATGGGGGGGGCAGATGTGGCTACACCTTC
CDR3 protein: CASNGGGRCGYTF

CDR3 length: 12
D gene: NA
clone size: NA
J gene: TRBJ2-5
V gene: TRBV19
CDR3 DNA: TGTGCCAGTAGTATGGGGCTCTCGACCCAGTACTTC
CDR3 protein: CASSMGLSTQYF

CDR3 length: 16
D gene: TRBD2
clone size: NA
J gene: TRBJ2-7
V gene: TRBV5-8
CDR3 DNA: TGTGCCAGCACGCACCCTACGGGGAGGGGCCCCTACGAGCAGTACTTC
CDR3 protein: CASTHPTGRGPYEQYF

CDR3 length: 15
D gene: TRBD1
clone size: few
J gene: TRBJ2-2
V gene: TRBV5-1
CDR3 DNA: TGCGCCAGCAGCACGGGACAGGGGGGCACCGGGGAGCTGTTTTTT
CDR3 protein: CASSTGQGGTGELFF